This entry is about one T cell receptor (beta chain). Its antigen is unknown. This CDR3 region has 16 residues. CDR1 LNHDA and CDR2 SQIVND come from the germline V gene (reference sequence). The V end lost 3 bases, the J end lost 1 base, and 16 bases lay between the germline ends. Using CD45RO/CCR7/CD25/CD127/CD95/CD27, CD4+ naive, central memory, regulatory and stem cell-like memory cells were sorted. The isolated RNA, all of it, was reverse transcribed, so expressed TCRB transcripts were what got sequenced. Measured with immunoSEQ multiplex PCR; TCRdb has only the in-frame clones, and not every one. The repertoire holds some 400,000 clones, with roughly 16% as singletons. The source of the sample is a study of beta chain features in type 1 diabetes. Study-level points and caveats: Whether HLA type affects TCRB rearrangement stayed undetermined in the present work. Healthy donors had naive, central memory and Treg TCRB repertoires that appeared less similar than those seen among patients. Type 1 diabetes patients had fewer VDJ junction insertions and more deletions.

The receptor was isolated from a woman between 18 and 29 years old in good health. The chain combines TRBV19 with TRBJ2-7, with D perhaps matching TRBD1 (5 bases). Sequenced sample: naive CD4+ T cells from blood. The CDR3 nucleotides read TGTGCCAGTAGTATGTCTGGGGCGGCGGCTTCCTACGAGCAGTACTTC. This codes for CASSMSGAAASYEQYF.